These 3 T cell receptor beta chains share one sample of origin, sequenced in a study of cytomegalovirus exposure and HLA in healthy donors. Clones were read by immunoSEQ multiplex PCR, and TCRdb kept only the in-frame ones, dropping some. The sample includes around 98,000 clones, roughly 87% of them seen just once. What was sequenced was PBMCs. These receptors were collected from a man between 18 and 35 years old in good health and CMV-seropositive.

The chain is built from TRBV7-9 and TRBJ2-7; tentatively, D is TRBD1 (6 bases). Germline CDR1 reads SEHNR; CDR2 reads FQNEAQ (reference sequence). The CDR3 runs to 14 residues. The V end was cut by 3 bases, the J end by 3 bases, with 12 bases between. CDR3 sequence reads: CASSFIQGGYEQYF. The CDR3 nucleotides read TGTGCCAGCAGCTTTATACAGGGTGGCTACGAGCAGTACTTC.

This sequence joins TRBV11-2 and TRBJ2-7, with no clear D. V lost 1 base to trimming and J lost 3 bases, with 13 bases between them. CDR1 is SGHAT and CDR2 is FQNNGV in the germline V gene. The CDR3 totals 15 residues. In DNA, the CDR3 is TGTGCCAGCAGCTTAGTCTACGGGTCTGGCTACGAGCAGTACTTC. Its translation is CASSLVYGSGYEQYF.

This chain links TRBV4-3 with TRBJ2-2; 8 bases fit TRBD1. CDR1 LGHNA and CDR2 YSLEER come from the germline V gene. The J segment lost 1 base and the V segment lost 2 bases, leaving 3 bases of the junction unmatched. CDR3 size: 16 residues. This CDR3 reads CASSQKGTGNTGELFF. The CDR3 DNA reads as TGCGCCAGCAGCCAAAAGGGGACAGGGAACACCGGGGAGCTGTTTTTT.